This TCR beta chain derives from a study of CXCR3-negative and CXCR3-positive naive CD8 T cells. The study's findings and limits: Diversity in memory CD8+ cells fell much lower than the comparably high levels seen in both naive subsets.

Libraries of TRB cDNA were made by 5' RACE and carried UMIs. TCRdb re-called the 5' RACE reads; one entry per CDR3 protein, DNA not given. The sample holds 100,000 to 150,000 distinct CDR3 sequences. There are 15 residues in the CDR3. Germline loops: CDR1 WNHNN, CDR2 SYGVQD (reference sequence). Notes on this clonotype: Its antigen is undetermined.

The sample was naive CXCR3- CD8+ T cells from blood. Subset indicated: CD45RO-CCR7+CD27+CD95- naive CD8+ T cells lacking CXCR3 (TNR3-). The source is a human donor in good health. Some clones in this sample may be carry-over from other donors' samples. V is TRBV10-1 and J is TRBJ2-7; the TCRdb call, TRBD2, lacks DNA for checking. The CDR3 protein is CASSESGLAGDEQYF.